Sequencing of this TCR beta chain was carried out in a study of identical twins. Study conclusions and caveats: High-abundance cord blood beta clonotypes had fewer insertions; memory repertoires showed none. Out-of-frame alpha sequences shared by twins showed excess low generation probability.

Addition of a universal primer site occurred through template switching, and cDNA carried unique molecular identifiers. TCRdb processed the 5' RACE reads anew with MiXCR; each CDR3 protein has one entry. Of a few hundred thousand distinct CDR3 sequences listed, approximately 8.3% are singletons. This clonotype was observed a handful of times. The antigen is unknown. V was pared by 8 bases and J by 4 bases, with 8 bases between. Germline values: CDR1 MNHEY, CDR2 SMNVEV (reference sequence). This CDR3 has 11 amino acids. This sample also belongs to another study, concerning yellow fever vaccine responses in identical twins. That report adds: Convergence reportedly seemed to mark part of the twins' vaccine T cell response, with personalization marking the rest.

The receptor was isolated from a woman aged 18-29 years in good health. What was sequenced was CD8+ T cells sorted from blood. The J gene is TRBJ2-5, the V gene TRBV27; D gene uncertain. Written as DNA, the CDR3 is TGTGCCAGCGGACCCTCAGAGACCCAGTACTTC. It specifies CASGPSETQYF.